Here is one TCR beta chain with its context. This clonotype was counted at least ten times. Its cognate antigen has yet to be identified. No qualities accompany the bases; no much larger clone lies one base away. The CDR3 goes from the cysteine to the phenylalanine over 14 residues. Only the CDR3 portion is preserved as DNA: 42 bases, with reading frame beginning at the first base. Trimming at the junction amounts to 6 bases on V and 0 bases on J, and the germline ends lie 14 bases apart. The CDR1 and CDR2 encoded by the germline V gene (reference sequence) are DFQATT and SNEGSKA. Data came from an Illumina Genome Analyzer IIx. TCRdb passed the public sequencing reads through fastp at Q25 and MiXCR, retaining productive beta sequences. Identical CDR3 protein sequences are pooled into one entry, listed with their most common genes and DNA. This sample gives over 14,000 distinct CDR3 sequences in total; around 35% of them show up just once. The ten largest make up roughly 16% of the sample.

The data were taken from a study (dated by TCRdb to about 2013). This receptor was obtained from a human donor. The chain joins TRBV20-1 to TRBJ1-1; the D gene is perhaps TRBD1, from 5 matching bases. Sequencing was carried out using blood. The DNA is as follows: TGCAGTGCCCCTCAGAGGACAATGAACACTGAAGCTTTCTTT. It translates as CSAPQRTMNTEAFF.